A selection of T cell receptor beta chains follows, all from one sample in a study of tumor-infiltrating lymphocytes in primary liver carcinoma. TCRdb passed the multiplex PCR reads through MiXCR, listing each CDR3 protein once. Among 90,000 to 140,000 distinct CDR3 sequences listed, 80% to 85% were seen once. Sequenced sample: liver tumor tissue from sampling region 3. These receptors were taken from a middle-aged man with primary liver carcinoma and hepatitis B virus infection. The CDR3 runs from the conserved cysteine through the conserved F or W. Size tells how often a clone was seen (once, few, many) or the class of an expanded clone, and some rows leave it out.

V gene | clone size | CDR3 protein
TRBV29-1 | NA | CSAGQRNCGYTF
TRBV29-1 | NA | CSVASGWGMLCEQYF
TRBV6-5 | NA | CASSRTEEAEALF
TRBV4-1 | NA | CASSQEGYPPAAETTYGYTF
TRBV6-1 | NA | CASYVGVRAVGVPFF
TRBV6-2/TRBV6-3 | NA | CANSLRDRAHKQYF
TRBV29-1 | NA | CIVEGTGDNEKLFF
TRBV28 | NA | CTSTIRGGQYKQYF
TRBV5-4 | NA | CTSSWDYFKTGELFF
TRBV29-1 | NA | CSVEDPYNNEHLF
TRBV6-1 | NA | CANSEHTGKGNQPQLF
TRBV5-1 | NA | CASRGLALETLYF
TRBV18 | once | CASSAPSTDTQYF
TRBV6-5 | NA | CASSFGQGRVGDTIYF
TRBV6-2/TRBV6-3 | NA | CASGPGLAGSQFF
TRBV6-1 | NA | CASSGRQAISNQPQHF
TRBV4-1 | NA | CANSPRDRGTYEQYF
TRBV5-1 | NA | CASSLVRAKQFF
TRBV6-1 | NA | CANSIGLIQETQYF
TRBV12-3/TRBV12-4 | many | CASSFSGRNTGELFF
TRBV12-3/TRBV12-4 | many | CASSPNLVQYF
TRBV24-1 | NA | CATRWAGQGSYERYF
TRBV19 | once | CTSANDRTWGNEQFF
TRBV10-2 | medium-sized | CASSESKAGVDTQYF
TRBV20-1 | NA | CSVNDYRGGTQYF
TRBV11-1 | NA | CASSLTLASPLHF
TRBV7-8 | NA | CISSLGLAGENTQYF
TRBV4-1 | NA | CASSPSQDRGSYVYTF